Below are 4 T cell receptor beta chains sequenced from a single sample in a study of cytomegalovirus exposure and HLA in healthy donors. The PCR employed 60 Vbeta primers together with 13 Jbeta primers. Assay: immunoSEQ multiplex PCR; the TCRdb copy retains only in-frame clones and omits some. This sample has about 140,000 clones, with roughly three quarters found just once. Material for sequencing was PBMCs. The receptor source for this set is a woman between 45 and 60 years old in good health and CMV-seronegative.

The chain combines TRBV5-6 with TRBJ2-7, with a weak D call TRBD1 (6 bases). The CDR3 sequence is 15 residues long. Germline V gene sequence: CDR1 SGHDT, CDR2 YYEEEE. V was trimmed by 0 bases and J by 3 bases, leaving 13 bases between them. This CDR3 is CASSLEGTSLYEQYF. The CDR3 DNA follows: TGTGCCAGCAGCTTGGAAGGGACAAGTCTCTACGAGCAGTACTTC. The variable domain in full, completed from reference TRBV5-6 and TRBJ2-7, reads DAGVTQSPTHLIKTRGQQVTLRCSPKSGHDTVSWYQQALGQGPQFIFQYYEEEERQRGNFPDRFSGHQFPNYSSELNVNALLLGDSALYLCASSLEGTSLYEQYFGPGTRLTVT.

V usage is TRBV9 and J usage is TRBJ1-2; D possibly corresponds to TRBD1 (6 bases). The V gene's germline CDR1 is SGDLS and CDR2 YYNGEE. CDR3 length: 15 residues. Trimming took off 3 bases at V and 2 bases at J, with 14 bases between the two ends. CDR3 DNA: TGTGCCAGCAGCGGCCGGGACAACCTGAACTATGGCTACACCTTC. The encoded protein is CASSGRDNLNYGYTF.

This clone was seen only a few times. The chain couples TRBV5-5 to TRBJ2-1, with 8 bases lining up with TRBD1. The germline gives CDR1 SGHKS, CDR2 YYEKEE (reference sequence). The CDR3 is made up of 17 amino acids. J was trimmed by 4 bases and V by 5 bases; bases with no gene match: 14. The DNA for the CDR3 is TGTGCCAGCAGTTCTGGACAGGGAAAATATCGGTACAATGAGCAGTTCTTC. Amino acid sequence: CASSSGQGKYRYNEQFF. The full variable domain, completed using reference TRBV5-5 and TRBJ2-1, is DAGVTQSPTHLIKTRGQQVTLRCSPISGHKSVSWYQQVLGQGPQFIFQYYEKEERGRGNFPDRFSARQFPNYSSELNVNALLLGDSALYLCASSSGQGKYRYNEQFFGPGTRLTVL.

This chain connects TRBV7-2 to TRBJ1-1; D is perhaps TRBD1 (6 bases). This CDR3 has 14 residues. From germline, CDR1 is SGHTA and CDR2 FQGNSA. Trimming took off 3 bases at V and 1 base at J, with 9 bases between the two ends. In DNA form, the CDR3 reads TGTGCCAGCAGCTTGGGACACTCGAACACTGAAGCTTTCTTT. Translated: CASSLGHSNTEAFF. Combining the CDR3 with reference TRBV7-2 and TRBJ1-1 gives the whole variable domain GAGVSQSPSNKVTEKGKDVELRCDPISGHTALYWYRQSLGQGLEFLIYFQGNSAPDKSGLPSDRFSAERTGGSVSTLTIQRTQQEDSAVYLCASSLGHSNTEAFFGQGTRLTVV.